The entry that follows covers one T cell receptor (beta chain) sequence. Methods used by the authors: Reference gene primers were amplified, and this amplification served to estimate nucleated cell counts. Measured with immunoSEQ multiplex PCR; TCRdb has only the in-frame clones, and not every one. From that table come the V and J calls and clone size; the DNA was used to work out D and trimming. The sample lists about 190,000 clones, roughly 80% occurring once. This record belongs to a study of blood T cell repertoires in COVID-19. Sample: peripheral blood. This clonotype was sampled from a woman between 50 and 59 years old with acute or convalescent COVID-19.

CDR3 residues: CASSAQGEIRGEKLFF. The DNA for the CDR3 is TGTGCCAGCAGTGCACAGGGGGAGATACGAGGTGAAAAACTGTTTTTT. The rearrangement joins TRBV6-1 to TRBJ1-4; 8 bases fit TRBD1. The V and J ends lost 4 bases and 7 bases, in that order; junction bases with no gene match: 11. Germline lookup yields CDR1 MNHNS and CDR2 SASEGT. This CDR3 contains 16 residues.